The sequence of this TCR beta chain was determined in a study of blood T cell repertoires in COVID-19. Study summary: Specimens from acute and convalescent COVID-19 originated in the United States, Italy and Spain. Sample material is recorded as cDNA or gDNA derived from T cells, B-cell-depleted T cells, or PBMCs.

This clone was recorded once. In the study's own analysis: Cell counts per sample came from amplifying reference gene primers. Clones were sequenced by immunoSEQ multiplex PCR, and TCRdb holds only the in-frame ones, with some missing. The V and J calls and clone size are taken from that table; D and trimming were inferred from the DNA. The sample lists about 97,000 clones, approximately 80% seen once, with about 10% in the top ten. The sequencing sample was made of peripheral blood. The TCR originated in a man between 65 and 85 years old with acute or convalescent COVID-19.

The CDR3 DNA reads TGCAGCGTCGTCCGTTGGCCTGGCACAGATACGCAGTATTTT. Translation gives CSVVRWPGTDTQYF. The J gene is TRBJ2-3, the V gene TRBV29-1, with D unclear. The germline CDR1 and CDR2 sequences are SQVTM and ANQGSEA. The V end was cut by 6 bases, the J end by 1 base, with 14 bases between. The length of the CDR3 is 14 residues.